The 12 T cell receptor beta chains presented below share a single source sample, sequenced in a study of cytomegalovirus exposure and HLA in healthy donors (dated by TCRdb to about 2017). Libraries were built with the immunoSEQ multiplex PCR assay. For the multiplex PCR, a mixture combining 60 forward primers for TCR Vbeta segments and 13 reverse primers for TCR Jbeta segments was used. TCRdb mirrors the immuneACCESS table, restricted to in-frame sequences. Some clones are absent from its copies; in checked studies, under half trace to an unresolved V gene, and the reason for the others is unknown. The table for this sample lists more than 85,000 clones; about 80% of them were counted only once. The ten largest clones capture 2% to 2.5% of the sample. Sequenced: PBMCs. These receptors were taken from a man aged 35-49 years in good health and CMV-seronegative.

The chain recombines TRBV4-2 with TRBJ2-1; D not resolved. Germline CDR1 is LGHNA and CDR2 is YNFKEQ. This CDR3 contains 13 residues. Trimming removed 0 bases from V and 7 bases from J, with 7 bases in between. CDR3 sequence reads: CASSQDVANEQFF. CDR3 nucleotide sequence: TGTGCCAGCAGCCAAGATGTGGCTAATGAGCAGTTCTTC.

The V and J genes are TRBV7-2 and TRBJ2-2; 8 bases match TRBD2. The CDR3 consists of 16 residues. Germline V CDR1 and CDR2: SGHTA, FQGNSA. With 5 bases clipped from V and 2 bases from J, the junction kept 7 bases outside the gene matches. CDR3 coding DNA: TGTGCCAGCAGCGAAGATAGCGGGGTCAACACCGGGGAGCTGTTTTTT. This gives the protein CASSEDSGVNTGELFF.

The CDR3 nucleotides read TGTGCCAGCAGCTTCCGAGGGGGGGCTGATGGAAACACCATATATTTT. Residues: CASSFRGGADGNTIYF. The chain carries TRBV11-2 and TRBJ1-3; tentative D call: TRBD1 (6 bases). The CDR3 loop spans 16 amino acids. The germline V gene has CDR1 SGHAT and CDR2 FQNNGV. Trimming removed 3 bases at V and 3 bases at J, with 15 bases between.

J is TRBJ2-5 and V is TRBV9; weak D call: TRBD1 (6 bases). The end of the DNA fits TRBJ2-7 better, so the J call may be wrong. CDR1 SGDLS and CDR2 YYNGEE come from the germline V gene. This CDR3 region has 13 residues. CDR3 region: CASSVAGVNEQYF. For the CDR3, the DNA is TGTGCCAGCAGCGTAGCAGGGGTCAACGAGCAGTACTTC.

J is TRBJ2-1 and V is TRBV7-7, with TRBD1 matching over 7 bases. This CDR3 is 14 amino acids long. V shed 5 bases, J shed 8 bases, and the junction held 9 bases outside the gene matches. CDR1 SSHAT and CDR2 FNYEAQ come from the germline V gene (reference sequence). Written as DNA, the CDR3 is TGTGCCAGCAGCCCATATGACAGGGTCGATGAGCAGTTCTTC. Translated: CASSPYDRVDEQFF.

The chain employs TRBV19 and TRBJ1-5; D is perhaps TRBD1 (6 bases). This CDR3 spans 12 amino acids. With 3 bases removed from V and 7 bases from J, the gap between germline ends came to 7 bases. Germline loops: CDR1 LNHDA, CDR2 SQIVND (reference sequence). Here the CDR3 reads CASSIRGQPQHF. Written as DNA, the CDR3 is TGTGCCAGTAGTATCAGGGGCCAGCCCCAGCATTTT.

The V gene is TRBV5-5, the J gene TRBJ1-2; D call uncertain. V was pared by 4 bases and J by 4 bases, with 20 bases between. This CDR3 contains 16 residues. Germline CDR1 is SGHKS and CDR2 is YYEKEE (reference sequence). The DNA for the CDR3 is TGTGCCAGCAGCCTAGAGGGTGAGGGTAGCCCCTATGGCTACACCTTC. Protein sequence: CASSLEGEGSPYGYTF.

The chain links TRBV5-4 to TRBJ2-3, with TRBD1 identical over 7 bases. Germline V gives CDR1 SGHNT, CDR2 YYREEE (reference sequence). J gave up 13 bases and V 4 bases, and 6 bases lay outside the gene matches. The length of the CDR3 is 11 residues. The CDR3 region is CASSMGQREYF. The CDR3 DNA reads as TGTGCCAGCAGCATGGGACAGCGAGAGTATTTT.

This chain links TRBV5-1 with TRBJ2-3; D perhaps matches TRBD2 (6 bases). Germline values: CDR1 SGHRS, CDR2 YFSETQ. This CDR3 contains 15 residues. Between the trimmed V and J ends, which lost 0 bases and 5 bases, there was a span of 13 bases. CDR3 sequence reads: CASSLEEGRRDTQYF. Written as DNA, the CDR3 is TGCGCCAGCAGCTTGGAGGAGGGTCGGCGAGATACGCAGTATTTT.

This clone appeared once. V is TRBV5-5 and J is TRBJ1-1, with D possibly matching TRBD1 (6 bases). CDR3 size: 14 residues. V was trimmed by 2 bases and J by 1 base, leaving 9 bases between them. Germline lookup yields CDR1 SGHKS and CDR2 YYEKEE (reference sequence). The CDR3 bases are TGTGCCAGCAGCTTTACGGGACAGAACACTGAAGCTTTCTTT. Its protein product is CASSFTGQNTEAFF.

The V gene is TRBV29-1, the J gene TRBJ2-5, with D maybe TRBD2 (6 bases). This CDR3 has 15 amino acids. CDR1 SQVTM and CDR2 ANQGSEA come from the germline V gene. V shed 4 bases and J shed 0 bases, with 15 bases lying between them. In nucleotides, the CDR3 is TGCAGCGTTGGACCCGTCGGGGGAAACCAAGAGACCCAGTACTTC. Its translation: CSVGPVGGNQETQYF.

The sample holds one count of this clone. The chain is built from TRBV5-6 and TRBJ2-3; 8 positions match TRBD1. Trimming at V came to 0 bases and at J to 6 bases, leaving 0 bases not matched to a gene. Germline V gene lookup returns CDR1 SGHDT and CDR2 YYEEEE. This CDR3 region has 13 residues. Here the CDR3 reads CASSLDRGDTQYF. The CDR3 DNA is TGTGCCAGCAGCTTGGACAGGGGGGATACGCAGTATTTT. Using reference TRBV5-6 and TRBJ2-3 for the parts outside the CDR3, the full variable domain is DAGVTQSPTHLIKTRGQQVTLRCSPKSGHDTVSWYQQALGQGPQFIFQYYEEEERQRGNFPDRFSGHQFPNYSSELNVNALLLGDSALYLCASSLDRGDTQYFGPGTRLTVL.